A single sample is the source of the 30 T cell receptor beta chains below, sequenced in a study of blood T cell repertoires in COVID-19. The data were produced by immunoSEQ multiplex PCR, yet TCRdb's version contains in-frame clones alone and is incomplete. In the table there are a few hundred thousand clones, under 90% of which are singletons. The sequenced sample consisted of PBMCs or T cells enriched from blood (not recorded which). Receptors originate from a woman aged 55-70 years who had recovered from COVID-19.

This rearrangement joins TRBV6-5 to TRBJ1-2; D not resolved. Trimming pared 7 bases from V and 0 bases from J, leaving 15 bases between. Germline V gene lookup returns CDR1 MNHEY and CDR2 SVGAGI. CDR3 length: 15 residues. The CDR3: CASTEGGPPNYGYTF. The CDR3 DNA sequence: TGTGCCAGCACCGAAGGAGGGCCGCCTAACTATGGCTACACCTTC.

V and J are TRBV7-9 and TRBJ2-2, with D possibly TRBD2 on 6 matching bases. The CDR3 runs to 13 residues. The V end lost 4 bases, the J end lost 6 bases, and 9 bases lay between the germline ends. Germline V gene data show CDR1 as SEHNR and CDR2 as FQNEAQ (reference sequence). The CDR3 spells CASSSGLPGELFF. The CDR3, as DNA: TGTGCCAGCAGCTCCGGACTACCCGGGGAGCTGTTTTTT.

This chain joins TRBV7-3 and TRBJ2-1, with 14 bases identical to TRBD2. V lost 2 bases and J lost 15; bases outside the gene matches: 9. CDR1 is SGHTA, CDR2 FQGTGA, per germline. The CDR3 has 15 residues. CDR3 region: CASSLVGTSGGQAFF. In DNA form, the CDR3 reads TGTGCCAGCAGCTTAGTCGGGACTAGCGGGGGCCAGGCGTTCTTC.

This clone was picked up one time. CDR3 sequence: CASSLFGATGQYF. As DNA, the CDR3 is TGTGCCAGCAGCCTATTTGGGGCTACGGGGCAGTACTTC. The chain combines TRBV5-6 with TRBJ2-7; D is perhaps TRBD1 (5 bases). Trimming shortened V by 4 bases and J by 9 bases, and 17 bases separated the two germline ends. Germline CDR1 reads SGHDT; CDR2 reads YYEEEE. This CDR3 has 13 residues.

The CDR3 DNA reads as TGTGCCAGCAGTGCCCGGGACAGGACGTTTGCAACTAATGAAAAACTGTTTTTT. This gives the protein CASSARDRTFATNEKLFF. This chain links TRBV27 with TRBJ1-4, with 8 positions matching TRBD1. V trimming: 5 bases; J trimming: 0 bases; junction bases outside the gene matches: 11. This CDR3 region has 18 residues. The germline CDR1 and CDR2 sequences are MNHEY and SMNVEV (reference sequence).

This clone was counted once. This chain joins TRBV19 and TRBJ2-1, with a possible D match to TRBD1 (6 bases). CDR3 length: 15 amino acids. Germline V gene sequence: CDR1 LNHDA, CDR2 SQIVND (reference sequence). Deletions cut 1 base from V and 3 bases from J, with 10 bases between. Here the CDR3 reads CASSIGGQLYNEQFF. CDR3 nucleotide sequence: TGTGCCAGTAGTATAGGTGGACAGCTCTACAATGAGCAGTTCTTC. Full variable domain (rest looked up from reference TRBV19 and TRBJ2-1): DGGITQSPKYLFRKEGQNVTLSCEQNLNHDAMYWYRQDPGQGLRLIYYSQIVNDFQKGDIAEGYSVSREKKESFPLTVTSAQKNPTAFYLCASSIGGQLYNEQFFGPGTRLTVL.

This chain connects TRBV5-1 to TRBJ2-2, with 10 nucleotides matching TRBD2. CDR3 length: 16 residues. Germline V CDR1 and CDR2: SGHRS, YFSETQ. V trimming: 3 bases; J trimming: 10 bases; junction bases outside the gene matches: 12. CDR3 region: CASSSIPTTSGTELFF. The CDR3 nucleotides read TGCGCCAGCAGCTCGATACCAACCACTAGCGGGACGGAGCTGTTTTTT.

This chain's CDR3 is CASSSPGLGPLHF. The CDR3 DNA is TGTGCCAGCAGCTCGCCGGGGTTGGGTCCCCTCCACTTT. The genes are TRBV11-3 and TRBJ1-6; D remains unclear. The V gene lost 4 bases and the J gene lost 13 bases, with 14 bases spanning the gap. The CDR3 consists of 13 residues. The V gene's germline CDR1 is SGHNT and CDR2 YENEEA.

The rearrangement links TRBV15 to TRBJ2-3; 12 bases agree with TRBD2. With V trimmed by 4 bases and J by 1 base, 3 bases remained unmatched. The CDR3 covers 16 residues. Germline-derived CDR1 and CDR2 are LNHNV and YYDKDF (reference sequence). The CDR3 loop is CATSTRLAGGTDTQYF. CDR3 nucleotides: TGTGCCACCAGCACCCGACTAGCGGGGGGCACAGATACGCAGTATTTT.

The chain is built from TRBV6-5 and TRBJ1-5; TRBD1 agrees at 7 bases. The germline gives CDR1 MNHEY, CDR2 SVGAGI. This CDR3 is 15 amino acids long. After removal of 0 bases from V and 4 bases from J, the junction contained 3 bases not matched to a gene. The CDR3 DNA reads as TGTGCCAGCAGTTACTCAGGCAGGGGGAATCAGCCCCAGCATTTT. Residues: CASSYSGRGNQPQHF.

V gene TRBV21-1 combines with J gene TRBJ1-3; the table's D call of TRBD1 was not tested on the DNA. TRBV21-1 constitutes a pseudogene. The CDR3 covers 16 residues. This CDR3 reads CASSRAGTGDHNTIYF. The CDR3 DNA reads as TGTGCCAGCAGCAGAGCCGGGACAGGGGACCATAACACCATATATTTT.

The chain employs TRBV2 and TRBJ2-5; no definite D call. Germline V gives CDR1 SNHLY, CDR2 FYNNEI. V was pared by 0 bases and J by 2 bases, with 7 bases between. The CDR3 runs to 14 residues. The CDR3 coding sequence is TGTGCCAGCAGTGAAGCAACAGCTCAAGAGACCCAGTACTTC. Translated, it gives CASSEATAQETQYF. The full variable domain, its missing parts supplied by reference TRBV2 and TRBJ2-5, is EPEVTQTPSHQVTQMGQEVILRCVPISNHLYFYWYRQILGQKVEFLVSFYNNEISEKSEIFDDQFSVERPDGSNFTLKIRSTKLEDSAMYFCASSEATAQETQYFGPGTRLLVL.

The CDR3 is CASSFGGIMNTEAFF. The CDR3 nucleotides read TGTGCCAGCAGTTTTGGGGGGATCATGAACACTGAAGCTTTCTTT. This chain links TRBV27 with TRBJ1-1, with a possible D match to TRBD1 (5 bases). The CDR3 loop spans 15 amino acids. The V gene lost 3 bases and the J gene lost 0 bases, with 11 bases spanning the gap. The germline gives CDR1 MNHEY, CDR2 SMNVEV (reference sequence).

The rearrangement uses TRBV7-9 and TRBJ2-4, with D tentatively TRBD2 (6 bases). The CDR3 has 13 amino acids. Germline CDR1 is SEHNR and CDR2 is FQNEAQ (reference sequence). The germline V and J ends were trimmed by 7 bases and 7 bases, with 14 bases remaining between them. Here the CDR3 DNA reads TGTGCCAGCACGGCTAGCGAGGCGAACATTCAGTACTTC. This gives the protein CASTASEANIQYF.

This clone was counted a few times. V usage is TRBV18 and J usage is TRBJ2-3; 9 nucleotides align to TRBD1. Germline CDR1 is KGHSH and CDR2 is LQKENI. The CDR3 totals 15 residues. Trimming removed 6 bases from V and 0 bases from J; junction bases left unmatched: 4. The CDR3 protein is CASSATGGSTDTQYF. The DNA of the CDR3 is TGTGCCAGCTCGGCGACAGGGGGGAGCACAGATACGCAGTATTTT.

The CDR3, as DNA: TGTGCCATCAGTATACTAGCGGGAGGACGGGATGGGCATGAGCAGTTCTTC. It yields the protein CAISILAGGRDGHEQFF. The V and J genes are TRBV10-3 and TRBJ2-1; 12 bases agree with TRBD2. Germline lookup yields CDR1 ENHRY and CDR2 SYGVKD. The J segment lost 8 bases and the V segment lost 5 bases, leaving 13 bases of the junction unmatched. CDR3 size: 17 residues.

This clone was seen a single time. V and J are TRBV12-3 or TRBV12-4 and TRBJ1-2; a weak D match, TRBD1 (5 bases). The CDR3 runs 13 residues. Trimming cost V 6 bases and J 8 bases, with 16 bases left between them. The CDR3 loop is CASSPPGGVGYTF. The DNA for the CDR3 is TGTGCCAGCAGCCCCCCCGGGGGAGTAGGCTACACCTTC.

This chain links TRBV27 with TRBJ2-2; TRBD2 might be the D (6 bases). The V gene lost 2 bases and the J gene lost 5 bases, with 12 bases spanning the gap. This CDR3 spans 15 amino acids. Germline-derived CDR1 and CDR2 are MNHEY and SMNVEV (reference sequence). The CDR3 loop reads CASSLTGGRTGELFF. CDR3 in DNA: TGTGCCAGCAGTTTAACCGGGGGTAGGACCGGGGAGCTGTTTTTT.

A single count supports this clone. V and J are TRBV4-1 and TRBJ1-5; 8 bases are shared with TRBD1. V was pared by 3 bases and J by 4 bases, with 5 bases of the junction left unmatched. From germline, CDR1 is MGHRA and CDR2 YSYEKL. The CDR3 has 15 amino acids. This CDR3 reads CASSQSGGPNQPQHF. The CDR3 nucleotides read TGCGCCAGCAGCCAGTCAGGGGGCCCGAATCAGCCCCAGCATTTT.

This chain connects TRBV12-5 to TRBJ2-1; D remains unclear. This CDR3 is built from 11 residues. The V end was cut by 6 bases, the J end by 3 bases, with 3 bases between. Germline CDR1 is LGHNT and CDR2 is FRNRAP. The CDR3 loop reads CASGRYNEQFF. CDR3 coding DNA: TGTGCTAGTGGCCGCTACAATGAGCAGTTCTTC. The variable domain in full, completed from reference TRBV12-5 and TRBJ2-1, reads DARVTQTPRHKVTEMGQEVTMRCQPILGHNTVFWYRQTMMQGLELLAYFRNRAPLDDSGMPKDRFSAEMPDATLATLKIQPSEPRDSAVYFCASGRYNEQFFGPGTRLTVL.

The chain couples TRBV5-6 to TRBJ2-6; the D is unclear. V lost 4 bases and J lost 2, with 10 bases in between. The CDR3 is 15 residues long. CDR1 and CDR2 (germline): SGHDT, YYEEEE. CDR3 sequence (DNA): TGTGCCAGCAGCCCCACTAAGGCTGGGGCCAACGTCCTGACTTTC. This encodes CASSPTKAGANVLTF.

The rearrangement links TRBV2 to TRBJ2-7; D gene uncertain. The V gene lost 7 bases and the J gene lost 3 bases, with 7 bases spanning the gap. In germline, CDR1 is SNHLY, CDR2 FYNNEI. This CDR3 has 11 residues. As DNA, the CDR3 is TGTGCCAGCACCGGGTACTACGAGCAGTACTTC. Encoded protein: CASTGYYEQYF.

The V gene is TRBV5-4, the J gene TRBJ2-1; TRBD2 matches at 11 bases. Germline trimming cut 5 bases from V and 2 bases from J; bases unmatched to any gene: 3. This CDR3 is built from 15 residues. Germline CDR1 is SGHNT and CDR2 is YYREEE (reference sequence). CDR3 DNA: TGTGCCAGCAGGTCGACTAGCGGGACCTACAATGAGCAGTTCTTC. Protein sequence: CASRSTSGTYNEQFF.

This clone was observed once. The chain has TRBV5-8 and TRBJ2-3; TRBD2 agrees at 10 bases. Germline CDR1 SGHTS, CDR2 YDEGEE. The ends lost 3 bases at V and 7 bases at J; junction bases unmatched: 11. This CDR3 region has 16 residues. The CDR3 region has the DNA TGTGCCAGCAGCTCGACTGGACTAGCGGAAGGGAATACGCAGTATTTT. Protein: CASSSTGLAEGNTQYF.

The CDR3 loop is CASSYLTWTANGYTF. The DNA for the CDR3 is TGTGCCAGCAGCTACCTGACCTGGACAGCCAATGGCTACACCTTC. V is TRBV7-9 and J is TRBJ1-2; tentatively, D is TRBD1 (6 bases). Germline CDR1 and CDR2: SEHNR and FQNEAQ (reference sequence). Trimming removed 4 bases from V and 6 bases from J, with 18 bases in between. This CDR3 region has 15 residues.

This chain connects TRBV10-1 to TRBJ2-3; TRBD2 matches 10 bases. The CDR3 consists of 15 residues. Per germline, CDR1 WNHNN and CDR2 SYGVQD (reference sequence). J was trimmed by 0 bases and V by 9 bases; bases with no gene match: 6. CDR3 residues: CASNSGGLSTDTQYF. As DNA, the CDR3 is TGCGCCAGTAATAGCGGGGGGCTCAGCACAGATACGCAGTATTTT.

The rearrangement uses TRBV9 and TRBJ1-5; the D is unclear. CDR3 length: 14 residues. Germline CDR1 and CDR2: SGDLS and YYNGEE. The V end was cut by 4 bases, the J end by 2 bases, with 10 bases between. The CDR3 loop is CASSTLGGNQPQHF. In nucleotides, the CDR3 is TGTGCCAGCAGCACCCTCGGAGGCAATCAGCCCCAGCATTTT.

The chain joins TRBV7-9 to TRBJ2-7, with D perhaps TRBD2 (6 bases). The CDR3 loop spans 14 amino acids. Trimming took 6 bases from V and 2 from J, leaving 14 bases between them. In germline, CDR1 is SEHNR, CDR2 FQNEAQ (reference sequence). The CDR3 here is CASSKGLRAYEQYF. CDR3 nucleotides: TGTGCCAGCAGTAAGGGACTGAGGGCCTACGAGCAGTACTTC.

The V call is TRBV28, the J call TRBJ1-3; tentatively, D is TRBD1 (5 bases). With 2 bases removed from V and 2 bases from J, the gap between germline ends came to 7 bases. The CDR3 has 14 residues. Germline V lookup: CDR1 MDHEN, CDR2 SYDVKM. The CDR3 sequence: CASSLGRAGNTIYF. The CDR3 bases are TGTGCCAGCAGTTTAGGCAGGGCTGGAAACACCATATATTTT.

This chain connects TRBV10-3 to TRBJ1-2, with TRBD1 identical over 12 bases. The CDR3 runs 15 residues. Trimming cost V 11 bases and J 13 bases; bases outside gene matches: 20. Germline CDR1 reads ENHRY; CDR2 reads SYGVKD. The CDR3 loop reads CASSPGGQGAFVPTF. The CDR3 bases are TGTGCCTCCAGCCCCGGGGGACAGGGGGCGTTTGTTCCCACCTTC.